This entry lists 17 T cell receptor beta chains sequenced from one sample in a study of beta chain features in type 1 diabetes (dated by TCRdb to about 2018). The method behind the library was the immunoSEQ multiplex PCR assay. The High Capacity cDNA Reverse Transcription Kit was used to reverse transcribe all of the isolated RNA, meaning that expressed TCRB transcripts were what got sequenced. TCRdb limited this immuneACCESS table to in-frame rearrangements with V and J called. A share of clones is missing; checked studies link under half to unresolved V genes, and the rest is unexplained. The sample records hundreds of thousands of clones, about an eighth of which are singletons. The ten biggest clones cover about 0.045% of the sample. Material for sequencing was naive CD4+ T cells from blood. This sample's cell subset or site label indicates: true naive CD4+ T cells. These receptors all stem from a woman under 30 in good health.

The table lists this clone with a few counts. V gene TRBV5-1 combines with J gene TRBJ2-1; D call uncertain. V lost 0 bases and J 5 bases, leaving 15 bases between the germline ends. Germline CDR1 reads SGHRS; CDR2 reads YFSETQ. There are 16 residues in the CDR3. The CDR3 loop reads CASSLALRSPDNEQFF. Here the CDR3 DNA reads TGCGCCAGCAGCTTGGCACTGAGGTCGCCGGACAATGAGCAGTTCTTC. Full variable domain (missing parts from reference TRBV5-1 and TRBJ2-1): KAGVTQTPRYLIKTRGQQVTLSCSPISGHRSVSWYQQTPGQGLQFLFEYFSETQRNKGNFPGRFSGRQFSNSRSEMNVSTLELGDSALYLCASSLALRSPDNEQFFGPGTRLTVL.

This clone occurred a few times. The chain employs TRBV29-1 and TRBJ1-2, with TRBD1 as a possible D gene (6 bases). V was pared by 5 bases and J by 4 bases, with 17 bases between. The CDR3 runs 14 residues. Germline CDR1 is SQVTM and CDR2 is ANQGSEA. The CDR3, as DNA: TGCAGCGTTCGAGGGACACAGGAAGGCTATGGCTACACCTTC. This encodes CSVRGTQEGYGYTF.

The chain recombines TRBV1 with TRBJ2-7; TRBD1 reflects the table's D call only, with no check against the DNA. TRBV1 is assigned pseudogene status. CDR3 size: 13 residues. CDR3 in DNA: TGCACCAGCAGGGACAGGGGGATGTACGAGCAGTACGTC. This gives the protein CTSRDRGMYEQYV.

This clone was seen a handful of times. This chain joins TRBV15 and TRBJ2-3; 7 nucleotides align to TRBD1. The CDR3 is 18 residues long. Germline values: CDR1 LNHNV, CDR2 YYDKDF (reference sequence). V lost 0 bases, J lost 0 bases, and 9 bases stayed unmatched. The CDR3 region is CATSRDLHRGFSTDTQYF. The CDR3 coding sequence is TGTGCCACCAGCAGAGATTTACACAGGGGATTTAGCACAGATACGCAGTATTTT. The variable domain in full, with the rest retrieved from reference TRBV15 and TRBJ2-3, is DAMVIQNPRYQVTQFGKPVTLSCSQTLNHNVMYWYQQKSSQAPKLLFHYYDKDFNNEADTPDNFQSRRPNTSFCFLDIRSPGLGDTAMYLCATSRDLHRGFSTDTQYFGPGTRLTVL.

This clone came up a few times. The CDR3 is CASTPGADTQYF. CDR3 DNA sequence: TGTGCCAGCACCCCTGGGGCAGATACGCAGTATTTT. The rearrangement joins TRBV7-2 to TRBJ2-3, with D uncertain. V was trimmed by 7 bases and J by 4 bases, leaving 9 bases between them. The CDR3 length is 12 residues. Looked up from germline, CDR1 is SGHTA and CDR2 is FQGNSA.

This clone was seen more than once but under ten times. This sequence joins TRBV18 and TRBJ1-4; D gene ambiguous. The germline V and J ends were trimmed by 2 bases and 6 bases, with 10 bases remaining between them. The CDR3 consists of 14 residues. Germline-derived CDR1 and CDR2 are KGHSH and LQKENI. CDR3 sequence reads: CASSPYYRDEKLFF. Here the CDR3 DNA reads TGTGCCAGCTCACCATATTACAGAGATGAAAAACTGTTTTTT.

This clone was recorded a few times. The V call is TRBV5-1, the J call TRBJ2-5, with 10 positions matching TRBD1. The V gene's germline CDR1 is SGHRS and CDR2 YFSETQ. The CDR3 is 14 residues long. Losses at the gene ends were 5 bases for V and 5 bases for J; bases not matched to a gene: 6. CDR3 residues: CASSDRGPGETQYF. The CDR3 DNA sequence: TGCGCCAGCAGTGACAGGGGGCCGGGCGAGACCCAGTACTTC.

This clone was seen a handful of times. The chain carries TRBV9 and TRBJ1-4; D gene unclear. There are 14 residues in the CDR3. The ends were cut back, 0 bases at V and 5 bases at J, with 8 bases in the middle. Germline CDR1 SGDLS, CDR2 YYNGEE. The CDR3 DNA is TGTGCCAGCAGCGTAGGACAAGTAAATGAAAAACTGTTTTTT. This codes for CASSVGQVNEKLFF.

The V and J genes are TRBV4-2 and TRBJ2-7; 9 nucleotides match TRBD2. This CDR3 has 16 amino acids. Trimming at V came to 4 bases and at J to 0 bases, leaving 7 bases not matched to a gene. Germline-derived CDR1 and CDR2 are LGHNA and YNFKEQ. This chain's CDR3 is CASSRQTSGSSYEQYF. CDR3 nucleotides: TGTGCCAGCAGCCGTCAGACTAGCGGCAGCTCCTACGAGCAGTACTTC.

This clone was counted between two and nine times. The chain recombines TRBV19 with TRBJ2-2; D is uncertain. The CDR3 is made up of 14 amino acids. The germline gives CDR1 LNHDA, CDR2 SQIVND (reference sequence). Trimming removed 7 bases from V and 2 bases from J, with 11 bases in between. Here the CDR3 reads CASKAWINTGELFF. In DNA, the CDR3 is TGTGCCAGTAAGGCCTGGATTAACACCGGGGAGCTGTTTTTT.

This clone was recorded a few times. The genes are TRBV28 and TRBJ1-4; no definite D call. Germline assignment: CDR1 MDHEN and CDR2 SYDVKM. The CDR3 is made up of 15 amino acids. Trimming pared 5 bases from V and 4 bases from J, leaving 14 bases between. CDR3 protein: CASSPRGAGNEKLFF. CDR3 DNA sequence: TGTGCCAGCAGTCCTCGGGGAGCGGGTAATGAAAAACTGTTTTTT. Variable domain in full (rest from reference TRBV28 and TRBJ1-4): DVKVTQSSRYLVKRTGEKVFLECVQDMDHENMFWYRQDPGLGLRLIYFSYDVKMKEKGDIPEGYSVSREKKERFSLILESASTNQTSMYLCASSPRGAGNEKLFFGSGTQLSVL.

This clone was observed many times. This chain connects TRBV2 to TRBJ2-6; D not certain. The CDR3 spans 14 residues. Germline V gives CDR1 SNHLY, CDR2 FYNNEI. The V gene lost 4 bases and the J gene lost 0 bases, with 4 bases spanning the gap. DNA for the CDR3: TGTGCCAGCAGTGTAAACTCTGGGGCCAACGTCCTGACTTTC. Amino acid sequence: CASSVNSGANVLTF.

The rearrangement joins TRBV4-1 to TRBJ2-6, with 13 bases lining up with TRBD2. This CDR3 spans 21 amino acids. Germline V lookup: CDR1 MGHRA, CDR2 YSYEKL. The trim removed 1 base at V and 1 base at J, leaving 10 bases unmatched. CDR3 protein: CASSQVPRLAGGGSGANVLTF. For the CDR3, the DNA is TGCGCCAGCAGCCAAGTGCCGCGACTAGCGGGAGGCGGTTCTGGGGCCAACGTCCTGACTTTC.

The chain combines TRBV30 with TRBJ1-1; D is ambiguous. Germline CDR1 GTSNPN, CDR2 SVGIG (reference sequence). The CDR3 has 14 amino acids. Trimming took off 5 bases at V and 0 bases at J, with 13 bases between the two ends. The CDR3 loop reads CAWRPRGMNTEAFF. The CDR3 DNA follows: TGTGCCTGGCGACCAAGAGGAATGAACACTGAAGCTTTCTTT.

This clone has just a few counts. CDR3 residues: CASSLFQGGINIQYF. The CDR3 DNA sequence: TGCGCCAGCAGCTTGTTTCAGGGTGGAATAAACATTCAGTACTTC. The rearrangement joins TRBV5-1 to TRBJ2-4, with a tentative D call TRBD1 (5 bases). Per the germline V gene, CDR1 is SGHRS and CDR2 is YFSETQ. Between the trimmed V and J ends, which lost 1 base and 6 bases, there was a span of 14 bases. There are 15 residues in the CDR3.

J is TRBJ2-7 and V is TRBV2; 8 positions match TRBD2. Germline V CDR1 and CDR2: SNHLY, FYNNEI. The length of the CDR3 is 13 residues. V trimming: 7 bases; J trimming: 2 bases; junction bases outside the gene matches: 4. The CDR3 DNA reads TGTGCCAGCAAGAGCGGGAGAGCCTACGAGCAGTACTTC. This codes for CASKSGRAYEQYF. Drawing the rest from reference TRBV2 and TRBJ2-7, the complete variable domain is EPEVTQTPSHQVTQMGQEVILRCVPISNHLYFYWYRQILGQKVEFLVSFYNNEISEKSEIFDDQFSVERPDGSNFTLKIRSTKLEDSAMYFCASKSGRAYEQYFGPGTRLTVT.

The V and J genes are TRBV2 and TRBJ2-7; weak D call: TRBD1 (6 bases). Trimming took off 5 bases at V and 2 bases at J, with 16 bases between the two ends. Germline CDR1 and CDR2: SNHLY and FYNNEI. CDR3 length: 15 amino acids. The CDR3 sequence is CASSLEGHGAYEQYF. The CDR3 nucleotides are TGTGCCAGCAGTCTAGAGGGACATGGGGCCTACGAGCAGTACTTC.